This T cell receptor (beta chain) was found in a study of vaccination and CD4 T cells after COVID-19. Study information: The convalescents, six males and four females, included two who were Hispanic. As a positive control, some control cultures were given a CEFX pool, while others were given an HIV-1 Nef pool or no peptide.

Documented treatment: approximately 11-day PBMC culture with coronavirus spike peptide pools or control peptides (ViraFEST assay). Half of the medium was exchanged for fresh IL-2 medium, first on day 3 and then on day 7. The CDR3 runs 16 residues. V lost 3 bases to trimming and J lost 7 bases; unmatched junction nucleotides: 12. The germline CDR1 and CDR2 sequences are GTSNPN and SVGIG (reference sequence). The Oncomine TCR Beta short-read assay sequenced DNA from cultured CD4+ T cells. Genomic DNA was taken out of cultured CD4+ T cells by extraction. TCRdb re-called the PCR reads with MiXCR, one entry per CDR3 protein. Seen here are 13,000 to 15,000 distinct CDR3 sequences, 65% to 75% observed once, and the top ten hold 15% to 20%. Points on this clonotype: Its target is not known.

The sequence derives from a human donor who had recovered from COVID-19. The sequenced sample was CD4+ T cells from blood, cultured in vitro. The V call is TRBV30, the J call TRBJ1-6, with 7 bases fitting TRBD1. The CDR3 region has the DNA TGTGCCTGGAGCGACAGGGCCCGACGGCGCAATTCACCCCTCCACTTT. Its protein product is CAWSDRARRRNSPLHF.